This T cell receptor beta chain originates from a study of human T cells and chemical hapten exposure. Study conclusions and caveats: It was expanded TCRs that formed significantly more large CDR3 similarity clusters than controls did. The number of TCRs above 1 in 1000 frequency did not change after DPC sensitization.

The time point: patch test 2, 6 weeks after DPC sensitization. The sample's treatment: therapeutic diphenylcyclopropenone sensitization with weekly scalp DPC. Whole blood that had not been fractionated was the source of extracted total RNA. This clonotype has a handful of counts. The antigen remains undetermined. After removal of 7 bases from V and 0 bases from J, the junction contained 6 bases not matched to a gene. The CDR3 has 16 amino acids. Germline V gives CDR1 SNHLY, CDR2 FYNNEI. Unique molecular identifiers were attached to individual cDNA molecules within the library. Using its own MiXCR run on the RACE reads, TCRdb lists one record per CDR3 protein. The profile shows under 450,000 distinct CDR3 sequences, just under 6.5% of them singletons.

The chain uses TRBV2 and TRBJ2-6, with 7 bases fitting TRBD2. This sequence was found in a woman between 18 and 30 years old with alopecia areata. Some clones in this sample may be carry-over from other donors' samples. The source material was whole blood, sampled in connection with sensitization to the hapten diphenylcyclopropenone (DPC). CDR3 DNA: TGTGCCAGCACCCCCGGGGGGTTCTCTGGGGCCAACGTCCTGACTTTC. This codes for CASTPGGFSGANVLTF.